Presented here are 11 T cell receptor beta chains from one specimen sequenced in a study of blood T cell repertoires in COVID-19. Generated by immunoSEQ multiplex PCR, the TCRdb table keeps only in-frame clones and is missing some. The data contain more than 95,000 clones, roughly 84% of them singletons. The sample was peripheral blood. These receptors all come from a woman of 80 years or more with acute or convalescent COVID-19.

The chain combines TRBV20-1 with TRBJ1-2; 7 positions match TRBD1. The germline V gene has CDR1 DFQATT and CDR2 SNEGSKA (reference sequence). V shed 3 bases and J 1 base; nucleotides not matched to a gene: 5. This CDR3 has 14 amino acids. The CDR3 DNA follows: TGCAGTGCTAGTCCGGGACAGCTTAACTATGGCTACACCTTC. Translated: CSASPGQLNYGYTF.

This clone came up once. The CDR3 here is CASGTVSGNTIYF. The DNA of the CDR3 is TGCGCCAGTGGCACAGTCTCTGGAAACACCATATATTTT. This chain links TRBV10-2 with TRBJ1-3; D is unresolved. The CDR3 spans 13 residues. Looked up from germline, CDR1 is WSHSY and CDR2 is SAAADI. Trimming removed 9 bases at V and 0 bases at J, with 9 bases between.

V gene TRBV28 combines with J gene TRBJ1-5; maybe TRBD1 (6 bases). Germline CDR1 is MDHEN and CDR2 is SYDVKM. Deletions cut 5 bases from V and 11 bases from J, with 13 bases between. This CDR3 contains 12 residues. CDR3 sequence reads: CASSPHRVTQHF. DNA of the CDR3: TGTGCCAGCAGTCCCCACAGGGTAACCCAGCATTTT.

This rearrangement joins TRBV7-9 to TRBJ2-1; 10 bases align to TRBD1. CDR3 size: 14 residues. Losses at the gene ends were 7 bases for V and 7 bases for J; bases not matched to a gene: 7. Germline assignment: CDR1 SEHNR and CDR2 FQNEAQ (reference sequence). This chain's CDR3 is CASNRPGQGNEQFF. Written as DNA, the CDR3 is TGTGCCAGCAACCGACCGGGACAGGGGAATGAGCAGTTCTTC.

The chain carries TRBV5-1 and TRBJ2-2; D is possibly TRBD2 (6 bases). V lost 0 bases, J lost 6 bases, and 12 bases lay in between. Germline loops: CDR1 SGHRS, CDR2 YFSETQ. The CDR3 is 15 residues long. CDR3: CASSLVPSASGELFF. CDR3 coding DNA: TGCGCCAGCAGCTTGGTTCCTAGCGCCTCCGGGGAGCTGTTTTTT. The whole variable domain, remainder taken from reference TRBV5-1 and TRBJ2-2, is KAGVTQTPRYLIKTRGQQVTLSCSPISGHRSVSWYQQTPGQGLQFLFEYFSETQRNKGNFPGRFSGRQFSNSRSEMNVSTLELGDSALYLCASSLVPSASGELFFGEGSRLTVL.

J is TRBJ2-7 and V is TRBV28; TRBD1 matches 7 bases. The CDR3 consists of 14 residues. The germline V gene encodes CDR1 MDHEN and CDR2 SYDVKM. Trimming cost V 6 bases and J 0 bases; bases outside gene matches: 5. The DNA of the CDR3 is TGTGCCAGCAGGCGGACAGGCTTCTCCTACGAGCAGTACTTC. It is translated as CASRRTGFSYEQYF.

The gene calls are TRBV19 and TRBJ1-1, with TRBD1 matching over 7 bases. Unmatched junction bases numbered 17, after V lost 2 bases and J lost 5 bases. Germline V gene sequence: CDR1 LNHDA, CDR2 SQIVND (reference sequence). This CDR3 spans 18 amino acids. The CDR3 reads CASSITPRGAKRWTEAFF. CDR3 coding DNA: TGTGCCAGTAGTATAACCCCCAGGGGGGCTAAACGATGGACTGAAGCTTTCTTT.

This chain joins TRBV3-1 (or the pseudogene TRBV3-2) and TRBJ1-5, with 12 bases identical to TRBD1. With V trimmed by 5 bases and J by 7 bases, 9 bases remained unmatched. This CDR3 contains 16 residues. CDR1 is LGHDT, CDR2 YNNKEL, per germline (reference sequence). The CDR3 is CASSDRDRGRGQPQHF. DNA for the CDR3: TGTGCCAGCAGCGACCGGGACAGGGGGCGAGGGCAGCCCCAGCATTTT.

This clone was recorded only once. J is TRBJ1-5 and V is TRBV21-1; TRBD1, as called in the table, went unchecked against the DNA. TRBV21-1 is a recognized pseudogene. This CDR3 has 12 residues. CDR3 bases: TGTGCCAGCGACAGCTTCAATCAGCCCCAGCATTTT. Protein: CASDSFNQPQHF.

This chain connects TRBV28 to TRBJ2-4; TRBD1 might be the D (5 bases). Trimming took off 3 bases at V and 8 bases at J, with 14 bases between the two ends. The V gene's germline CDR1 is MDHEN and CDR2 SYDVKM. CDR3 length: 14 amino acids. This CDR3 is CASSFFGQGDIQYF. In DNA, the CDR3 is TGTGCCAGCAGTTTTTTCGGGCAGGGTGACATTCAGTACTTC.

A note on this clone: One junction end does not reproduce the germline sequence, and a read error may be involved. The V and J genes are TRBV11-3 and TRBJ2-2; possibly TRBD2 for D (7 bases). Germline lookup yields CDR1 SGHNT and CDR2 YENEEA. This CDR3 region has 16 residues. The CDR3 DNA reads TGTGCCAGCGGCTTAGGGGGAGGGTCGAGCACCGGGGAGCTGTTTTTT. Its translation: CASGLGGGSSTGELFF.